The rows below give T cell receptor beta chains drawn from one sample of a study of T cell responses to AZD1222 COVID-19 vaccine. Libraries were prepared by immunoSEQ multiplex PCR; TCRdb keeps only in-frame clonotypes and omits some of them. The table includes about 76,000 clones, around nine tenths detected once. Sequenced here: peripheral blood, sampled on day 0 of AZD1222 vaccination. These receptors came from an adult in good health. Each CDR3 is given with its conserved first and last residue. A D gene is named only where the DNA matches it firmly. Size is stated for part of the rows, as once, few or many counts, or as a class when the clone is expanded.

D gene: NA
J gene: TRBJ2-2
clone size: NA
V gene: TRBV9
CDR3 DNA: TGTGCCAGCAGCGCCCACAGGACCGGGGAGCTGTTTTTT
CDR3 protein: CASSAHRTGELFF

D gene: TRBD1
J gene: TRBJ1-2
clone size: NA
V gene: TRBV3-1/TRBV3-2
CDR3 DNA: TGTGCCAGCAGCCAAGGGCCGCCAGGGGGTGGCTACACCTTC
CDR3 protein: CASSQGPPGGGYTF

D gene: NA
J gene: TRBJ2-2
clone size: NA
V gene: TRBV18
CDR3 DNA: TGTGCCAGCTCACAGCGGCAGACTGACACCGGGGAGCTGTTTTTT
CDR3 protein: CASSQRQTDTGELFF

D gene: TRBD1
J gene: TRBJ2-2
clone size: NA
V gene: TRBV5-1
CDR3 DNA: TGCGCCAGCAGCTTGGTGGGACAGGGGAAGGGCAGCACCGGGGAGCTGTTTTTT
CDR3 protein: CASSLVGQGKGSTGELFF

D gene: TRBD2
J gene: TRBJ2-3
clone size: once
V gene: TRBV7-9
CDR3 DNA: TGTGCCAGCAGCCCTTTGACTAGCGGGGGTTTCACAGATACGCAGTATTTT
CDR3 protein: CASSPLTSGGFTDTQYF

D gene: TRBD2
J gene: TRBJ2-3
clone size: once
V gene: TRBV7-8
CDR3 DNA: TGTGCCAGCAGCTTCGGCGGGGGGTCGGCAGATACGCAGTATTTT
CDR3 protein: CASSFGGGSADTQYF

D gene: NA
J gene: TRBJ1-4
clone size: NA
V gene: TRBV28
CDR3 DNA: TGTGCCAGCAGTTTCAACGACCCCACGGTGGGTCATGAAAAACTGTTTTTT
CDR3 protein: CASSFNDPTVGHEKLFF

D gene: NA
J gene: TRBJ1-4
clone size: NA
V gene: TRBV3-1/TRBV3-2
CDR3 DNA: TGTGCCAGCAGCCAAGTTAACAGGGATGAAAAACTGTTTTTT
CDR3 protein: CASSQVNRDEKLFF

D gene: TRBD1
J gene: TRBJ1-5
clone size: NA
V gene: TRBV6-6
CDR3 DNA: TGTGCCAGCAAAGGACAGGGGTCGGGGCAGCCCCAGCATTTT
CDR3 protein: CASKGQGSGQPQHF

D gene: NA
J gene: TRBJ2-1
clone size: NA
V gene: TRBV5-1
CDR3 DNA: TGCGCCAGCGGGCCCCAACAGAGCTCCTACAATGAGCAGTTCTTC
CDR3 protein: CASGPQQSSYNEQFF

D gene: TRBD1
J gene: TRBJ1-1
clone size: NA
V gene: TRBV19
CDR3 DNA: TGTGCCAGTAGTTTGGACAGGGAAGTTACCAGCAACACTGAAGCTTTCTTT
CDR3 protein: CASSLDREVTSNTEAFF